The 29 T cell receptor beta chains below come from one sample, sequenced in a study of beta chain features in type 1 diabetes. Expressed TCRB transcripts were sequenced because the entire RNA isolate underwent reverse transcription. Profiling relied on immunoSEQ multiplex PCR, and the TCRdb table lists in-frame clones only, not all of them. The sample contains 300,000 to 450,000 clones, around 13% of which appear only once. The sequenced sample consisted of naive CD4+ T cells from blood. The receptor set was obtained from a man between 18 and 35 years old in good health.

This CDR3 is CASSLGDRGAEAFF. The DNA for the CDR3 is TGCGCCAGCAGCTTGGGGGACAGGGGTGCTGAAGCTTTCTTT. The gene calls are TRBV5-1 and TRBJ1-1; 10 nucleotides match TRBD1. This CDR3 region has 14 residues. The V and J ends lost 0 bases and 6 bases, in that order; junction bases with no gene match: 2. CDR1 SGHRS and CDR2 YFSETQ come from the germline V gene.

The chain combines TRBV4-3 with TRBJ1-6; 7 bases are shared with TRBD1. The CDR3 sequence is 14 residues long. The V segment lost 6 bases and the J segment 10 bases; nucleotides outside the gene matches: 9. The V gene's germline CDR1 is LGHNA and CDR2 YSLEER. The DNA for the CDR3 is TGCGCCAGCAGTCCCGGGGACAGCAACTCACCCCTCCACTTT. Translation: CASSPGDSNSPLHF.

The table lists this clone with a few counts. This chain connects TRBV7-9 to TRBJ2-1, with a weak D call TRBD2 (6 bases). V was pared by 5 bases and J by 0 bases, with 17 bases between. Germline CDR1 is SEHNR and CDR2 is FQNEAQ (reference sequence). This CDR3 has 17 amino acids. CDR3 amino acids: CASSVSLAQSSYNEQFF. The CDR3 bases are TGTGCCAGCAGCGTATCACTAGCTCAGAGCTCCTACAATGAGCAGTTCTTC.

A few counts support this clone. V usage is TRBV19 and J usage is TRBJ1-1, with 7 bases matching TRBD1. This CDR3 is built from 19 residues. V shed 2 bases and J 2 bases; nucleotides not matched to a gene: 17. Germline values: CDR1 LNHDA, CDR2 SQIVND (reference sequence). CDR3 in amino acids: CASSIRGVRDRLRNTEAFF. CDR3 DNA sequence: TGTGCCAGTAGTATAAGGGGCGTCCGGGACAGATTAAGAAACACTGAAGCTTTCTTT.

This chain links TRBV30 with TRBJ1-5; D call uncertain. In germline, CDR1 is GTSNPN, CDR2 SVGIG (reference sequence). The V and J ends lost 5 bases and 3 bases respectively, with 8 bases between them. The CDR3 extends over 12 amino acids. CDR3 sequence (DNA): TGTGCCTGGCAACTCTACAATCAGCCCCAGCATTTT. It yields the protein CAWQLYNQPQHF.

This chain uses TRBV2 with TRBJ1-6, with D unresolved. The CDR3 contains 13 residues. Germline V gene data show CDR1 as SNHLY and CDR2 as FYNNEI. V lost 7 bases and J lost 10, with 14 bases in between. CDR3 coding DNA: TGTGCCAGCACGAAGGACTTAGGGTCACCCCTCCACTTT. Its protein is CASTKDLGSPLHF.

This chain connects TRBV6-6 to TRBJ2-1; D is perhaps TRBD2 (7 bases). The CDR3 runs to 13 residues. Trimming took off 10 bases at V and 5 bases at J, with 15 bases between the two ends. Germline CDR1 MNHNY, CDR2 SVGAGI (reference sequence). CDR3 coding DNA: TGTGCCACCCAACAGCGGGACAACAATGAGCAGTTCTTC. The encoded protein is CATQQRDNNEQFF.

In this sample, this clone turned up a few times. The rearrangement links TRBV11-1 to TRBJ1-5; D uncertain. Per germline, CDR1 SGHAT and CDR2 FQDESV (reference sequence). The CDR3 has 14 amino acids. The V end lost 1 base, the J end lost 2 bases, and 6 bases lay between the germline ends. CDR3 coding DNA: TGTGCCAGCAGCTTAGGACAAGGCAATCAGCCCCAGCATTTT. This gives the protein CASSLGQGNQPQHF.

This clone has more than one count but fewer than ten. The chain joins TRBV7-2 to TRBJ2-7; TRBD2 agrees at 10 bases. The CDR3 covers 16 residues. The ends lost 1 base at V and 4 bases at J; junction bases unmatched: 7. Per germline, CDR1 SGHTA and CDR2 FQGNSA. CDR3 nucleotides: TGTGCCAGCAGCTTAGTAGCACTAGCGGGACGGTACGAGCAGTACTTC. This translates into CASSLVALAGRYEQYF. Using reference TRBV7-2 and TRBJ2-7 for the parts outside the CDR3, the full variable domain is GAGVSQSPSNKVTEKGKDVELRCDPISGHTALYWYRQSLGQGLEFLIYFQGNSAPDKSGLPSDRFSAERTGGSVSTLTIQRTQQEDSAVYLCASSLVALAGRYEQYFGPGTRLTVT.

The rearrangement joins TRBV6-5 to TRBJ2-3, with 7 bases lining up with TRBD2. This CDR3 spans 13 amino acids. Per the germline V gene, CDR1 is MNHEY and CDR2 is SVGAGI. Germline trimming cut 8 bases from V and 3 bases from J; bases unmatched to any gene: 5. CDR3 residues: CASSLADTDTQYF. The CDR3 nucleotides read TGTGCCAGCTCTCTAGCGGATACAGATACGCAGTATTTT.

This clone was seen more than once but under ten times. The chain employs TRBV28 and TRBJ2-1; D perhaps matches TRBD2 (5 bases). Germline lookup yields CDR1 MDHEN and CDR2 SYDVKM. The CDR3 runs 14 residues. V dropped 2 bases and J dropped 10 bases, with 15 bases sitting between them. The CDR3 DNA sequence: TGTGCCAGCAGTTTAGCACACCCCAGCGGAGAGCAGTTCTTC. Encoded protein: CASSLAHPSGEQFF.

In its sample, this clone was seen a few times. The CDR3 DNA reads TGTGCCAGCTCACCAAGGGCAGGGGGCAACTATGGCTACACCTTC. Protein product: CASSPRAGGNYGYTF. The chain joins TRBV18 to TRBJ1-2; 8 nucleotides match TRBD1. Germline V gene sequence: CDR1 KGHSH, CDR2 LQKENI. This CDR3 has 15 residues. V trimming: 2 bases; J trimming: 2 bases; junction bases outside the gene matches: 4.

The chain joins TRBV7-3 to TRBJ2-2; possible D gene TRBD1, 6 bases. Trimming took off 5 bases at V and 1 base at J, with 11 bases between the two ends. Germline V gene lookup returns CDR1 SGHTA and CDR2 FQGTGA. There are 15 residues in the CDR3. The CDR3 sequence is CASSRGQLNTGELFF. The CDR3 DNA follows: TGTGCCAGCAGCCGAGGACAGCTGAACACCGGGGAGCTGTTTTTT.

The chain recombines TRBV30 with TRBJ1-5; D is ambiguous. Germline values: CDR1 GTSNPN, CDR2 SVGIG (reference sequence). V gave up 2 bases and J gave up 0 bases, with 8 bases separating them. The CDR3 is 14 residues long. CDR3 residues: CAWSLALSNQPQHF. The DNA for the CDR3 is TGTGCCTGGAGTTTAGCTCTTAGCAATCAGCCCCAGCATTTT.

The chain has TRBV2 and TRBJ2-3, with D perhaps TRBD2 (6 bases). Trimming stripped 7 bases from V and 3 bases from J, with 11 bases between. Germline V gene data show CDR1 as SNHLY and CDR2 as FYNNEI. This CDR3 region has 13 residues. CDR3 residues: CASNGGETDTQYF. The CDR3 DNA is TGTGCCAGCAACGGAGGGGAGACAGATACGCAGTATTTT.

V and J are TRBV6-5 and TRBJ1-2; 7 nucleotides agree with TRBD1. The germline V gene has CDR1 MNHEY and CDR2 SVGAGI. The J segment lost 7 bases and the V segment lost 2 bases, leaving 4 bases of the junction unmatched. The CDR3 is 13 amino acids. CDR3 region: CASSYRGLSGYTF. The CDR3 coding sequence is TGTGCCAGCAGTTACAGGGGGCTGAGTGGCTACACCTTC.

The J gene is TRBJ2-6, the V gene TRBV7-2; 10 bases agree with TRBD1. Germline CDR1 and CDR2: SGHTA and FQGNSA. CDR3 length: 18 amino acids. V lost 1 base, J lost 2 bases, and 5 bases stayed unmatched. The CDR3 loop reads CASSLGSDRGPGANVLTF. CDR3 DNA sequence: TGTGCCAGCAGCTTAGGTTCTGACAGGGGGCCTGGGGCCAACGTCCTGACTTTC.

V gene TRBV30 combines with J gene TRBJ2-5; tentatively, D is TRBD2 (5 bases). Germline V lookup: CDR1 GTSNPN, CDR2 SVGIG (reference sequence). This CDR3 spans 13 amino acids. V was cut by 4 bases and J by 4 bases, with 13 bases left in between. CDR3 nucleotide sequence: TGTGCCTGGAACGGGGTGGTGCTAGAGACCCAGTACTTC. Translating gives CAWNGVVLETQYF.

The chain uses TRBV11-1 and TRBJ2-6; 9 nucleotides match TRBD1. Per germline, CDR1 SGHAT and CDR2 FQDESV (reference sequence). The CDR3 totals 16 residues. The junction had 3 bases not matched to a gene; V was cut back by 5 bases and J by 1 base. CDR3 residues: CASSPGTGSGANVLTF. CDR3 in DNA: TGTGCCAGCAGCCCCGGGACAGGGTCTGGGGCCAACGTCCTGACTTTC.

This clone occurred a few times. V gene TRBV7-3 combines with J gene TRBJ2-1; the D is unclear. Trimming cost V 5 bases and J 5 bases, with 4 bases left between them. This CDR3 is 11 amino acids long. Germline V gene sequence: CDR1 SGHTA, CDR2 FQGTGA. The CDR3 DNA follows: TGTGCCAGCAGCCTAGACAATGAGCAGTTCTTC. It is translated as CASSLDNEQFF.

J is TRBJ1-2 and V is TRBV7-3; D gene uncertain. CDR1 and CDR2 from the germline V gene are SGHTA and FQGTGA. The CDR3 is 14 residues long. Trimming removed 5 bases at V and 2 bases at J, with 12 bases between. The DNA for the CDR3 is TGTGCCAGCAGCCCAACCAGCGAGAACTATGGCTACACCTTC. Its translation is CASSPTSENYGYTF.

The chain employs TRBV9 and TRBJ2-5; weak D call: TRBD2 (6 bases). Germline V gives CDR1 SGDLS, CDR2 YYNGEE. This CDR3 spans 17 amino acids. Trimming took 0 bases from V and 2 from J, leaving 17 bases between them. The CDR3 spells CASSVATGEVDQETQYF. CDR3 bases: TGTGCCAGCAGCGTAGCTACGGGGGAGGTTGATCAAGAGACCCAGTACTTC.

This clone was detected a few times. The J gene is TRBJ2-7, the V gene TRBV5-1, with 8 positions matching TRBD1. The length of the CDR3 is 16 residues. Germline values: CDR1 SGHRS, CDR2 YFSETQ. The junction had 9 bases not matched to a gene; V was cut back by 0 bases and J by 4 bases. The CDR3 region is CASSLGRDRLMYEQYF. Written as DNA, the CDR3 is TGCGCCAGCAGCTTGGGCCGGGACAGGTTAATGTACGAGCAGTACTTC.

The genes are TRBV6-5 and TRBJ2-7, with D possibly being TRBD1 (6 bases). The CDR3 sequence is 14 residues long. Germline V gives CDR1 MNHEY, CDR2 SVGAGI. The germline V and J ends were trimmed by 6 bases and 6 bases, with 18 bases remaining between them. The CDR3 protein is CASSPSLDSFEQYF. The CDR3 DNA reads as TGTGCCAGCAGCCCCAGCCTGGACAGTTTCGAGCAGTACTTC.

The table lists this clone with a few counts. Additional DNA sequences in this sample encode the identical CDR3. This chain connects TRBV5-1 to TRBJ2-3, with unresolved D. Per the germline V gene, CDR1 is SGHRS and CDR2 is YFSETQ. V lost 0 bases and J lost 0, with 5 bases in between. CDR3 length equals 14 residues. This chain's CDR3 is CASSLGQSTDTQYF. The CDR3 DNA sequence: TGCGCCAGCAGCTTGGGTCAGAGCACAGATACGCAGTATTTT.

The gene calls are TRBV29-1 and TRBJ2-1; 14 nucleotides agree with TRBD2. The V and J ends lost 5 bases and 8 bases, in that order; junction bases with no gene match: 2. Germline V lookup: CDR1 SQVTM, CDR2 ANQGSEA. The CDR3 consists of 13 residues. CDR3 in amino acids: CSVRTSGGHEQFF. As DNA, the CDR3 is TGCAGCGTTCGGACTAGCGGGGGGCATGAGCAGTTCTTC.

Remarks on this clone: Other DNA sequences in this sample translate to the same CDR3. The CDR3 nucleotides are TGTGCCAGCAGCTCCGGACAGGGTACAGATACGCAGTATTTT. Its protein product is CASSSGQGTDTQYF. The gene calls are TRBV28 and TRBJ2-3; 8 bases are shared with TRBD1. The V and J ends lost 6 bases and 3 bases, in that order; junction bases with no gene match: 5. The length of the CDR3 is 14 residues. The V gene's germline CDR1 is MDHEN and CDR2 SYDVKM.

The chain has TRBV18 and TRBJ1-5; 8 nucleotides align to TRBD1. The CDR3 spans 14 residues. Germline V CDR1 and CDR2: KGHSH, LQKENI. With 3 bases clipped from V and 3 bases from J, the junction kept 1 base outside the gene matches. CDR3 coding DNA: TGTGCCAGCTCACCGGGACAGGACAATCAGCCCCAGCATTTT. This encodes CASSPGQDNQPQHF.

There are a few counts of this clone. The chain uses TRBV7-3 and TRBJ1-3; D is possibly TRBD1 (5 bases). Looked up from germline, CDR1 is SGHTA and CDR2 is FQGTGA. CDR3 length: 17 residues. V lost 4 bases, J lost 0 bases, and 16 bases lay in between. The CDR3 is CASSWGVRAGSGNTIYF. CDR3 nucleotides: TGTGCCAGCAGCTGGGGGGTACGGGCCGGCTCTGGAAACACCATATATTTT.